The 17 T cell receptor beta chains below all came from one sample that was sequenced in a study of cytomegalovirus exposure and HLA in healthy donors. PCR involved 60 Vbeta and 13 Jbeta primers. Libraries were prepared by immunoSEQ multiplex PCR; TCRdb keeps only in-frame clonotypes and omits some of them. The sample has around 100,000 clones, about 60% seen once; the top ten hold about 2%. Sequencing was performed on PBMCs. These receptors all stem from a woman aged 30 to 39 in good health and CMV-seronegative.

This clone was detected a few times. This rearrangement joins TRBV6-4 to TRBJ2-1; D possibly corresponds to TRBD2 (5 bases). The V and J ends lost 2 bases and 4 bases respectively, with 12 bases between them. CDR3 size: 15 residues. The germline gives CDR1 MRHNA, CDR2 SNTAGT. In DNA, the CDR3 is TGTGCCAGCAGTGACAACCTAGCTGGGTACAATGAGCAGTTCTTC. Its protein is CASSDNLAGYNEQFF.

The CDR3 nucleotides are TGTGCCAGCAGTATTCGGGGGGGGGCAGGTTATGGCTACACCTTC. Protein sequence: CASSIRGGAGYGYTF. V gene TRBV7-8 combines with J gene TRBJ1-2, with D maybe TRBD1 (6 bases). V was shortened by 6 bases and J by 5 bases, with 19 bases between the two germline ends. This CDR3 spans 15 amino acids. Germline V lookup: CDR1 SGHVS, CDR2 FQNEAQ.

J is TRBJ1-2 and V is TRBV5-4, with D unclear. The germline V gene encodes CDR1 SGHNT and CDR2 YYREEE (reference sequence). The CDR3 has 14 residues. The V end lost 4 bases, the J end lost 3 bases, and 13 bases lay between the germline ends. CDR3 amino acids: CASSVLELHYGYTF. The CDR3 nucleotides read TGTGCCAGCAGCGTACTAGAGCTACACTATGGCTACACCTTC.

The V and J genes are TRBV7-2 and TRBJ2-7; 7 nucleotides line up with TRBD1. This CDR3 contains 16 residues. The trim removed 5 bases at V and 2 bases at J, leaving 12 bases unmatched. Germline V gives CDR1 SGHTA, CDR2 FQGNSA. CDR3 residues: CASSAQSTGVAYEQYF. As DNA, the CDR3 is TGTGCCAGCAGCGCACAATCAACAGGGGTGGCCTACGAGCAGTACTTC.

This chain joins TRBV7-3 and TRBJ1-5, with 11 positions matching TRBD1. CDR3 length: 14 amino acids. Germline lookup yields CDR1 SGHTA and CDR2 FQGTGA. The V and J ends lost 5 bases and 5 bases, in that order; junction bases with no gene match: 2. The CDR3: CASSRTGGDQPQHF. CDR3 nucleotides: TGTGCCAGCAGCCGGACAGGGGGCGATCAGCCCCAGCATTTT.

Only a few counts were recorded for this clone. The genes are TRBV7-9 and TRBJ1-1; TRBD1 matches 8 bases. Germline CDR1 SEHNR, CDR2 FQNEAQ (reference sequence). Trimming took 4 bases from V and 11 from J; bases not matched to a gene: 6. This CDR3 comprises 12 residues. The CDR3 reads CASSSQGAGAFF. The CDR3, as DNA: TGTGCCAGCAGCTCGCAGGGGGCGGGGGCTTTCTTT.

The chain couples TRBV7-2 to TRBJ2-1, with 7 bases fitting TRBD1. With 0 bases clipped from V and 15 bases from J, the junction kept 14 bases outside the gene matches. The length of the CDR3 is 15 residues. Germline V lookup: CDR1 SGHTA, CDR2 FQGNSA. The CDR3 DNA is TGTGCCAGCAGCTTAGCCACAGGGGCACTAAATTATCGGTTCTTC. Its translation: CASSLATGALNYRFF.

This chain uses TRBV4-2 with TRBJ1-2; D gene unclear. Between the trimmed V and J ends, which lost 2 bases and 6 bases, there was a span of 13 bases. The CDR3 has 14 residues. Germline CDR1 is LGHNA and CDR2 is YNFKEQ. The CDR3 nucleotides are TGTGCCAGCAGCCAACCCCCTGACGGAGATGGCTACACCTTC. Protein product: CASSQPPDGDGYTF.

V gene TRBV19 combines with J gene TRBJ1-5; tentative D call: TRBD1 (6 bases). Trimming stripped 3 bases from V and 1 base from J, with 13 bases between. Germline V gives CDR1 LNHDA, CDR2 SQIVND (reference sequence). CDR3 length: 16 residues. The CDR3 coding sequence is TGTGCCAGTAGTATCCGACAGGTCCCCAGCAATCAGCCCCAGCATTTT. It yields the protein CASSIRQVPSNQPQHF.

The rearrangement uses TRBV5-1 and TRBJ1-1, with a weak D call TRBD1 (5 bases). The CDR3 covers 12 residues. Trimming removed 2 bases from V and 7 bases from J, with 9 bases in between. Germline CDR1 and CDR2: SGHRS and YFSETQ. The CDR3 loop reads CASSFGAGEAFF. The CDR3 DNA is TGCGCCAGCAGCTTTGGGGCCGGTGAAGCTTTCTTT. Full variable domain (rest looked up from reference TRBV5-1 and TRBJ1-1): KAGVTQTPRYLIKTRGQQVTLSCSPISGHRSVSWYQQTPGQGLQFLFEYFSETQRNKGNFPGRFSGRQFSNSRSEMNVSTLELGDSALYLCASSFGAGEAFFGQGTRLTVV.

A few counts support this clone. V usage is TRBV10-3 and J usage is TRBJ2-7; no definite D call. Germline V gene lookup returns CDR1 ENHRY and CDR2 SYGVKD. Trimming cost V 4 bases and J 3 bases, with 4 bases left between them. CDR3 length: 11 residues. CDR3 nucleotide sequence: TGTGCCATCAGTGGCAGCTACGAGCAGTACTTC. This codes for CAISGSYEQYF.

This clone was observed a handful of times. This chain uses TRBV4-3 with TRBJ2-2; D unclear. The germline CDR1 and CDR2 sequences are LGHNA and YSLEER. The CDR3 has 15 amino acids. With 4 bases removed from V and 1 base from J, the gap between germline ends came to 10 bases. CDR3 residues: CASSPRWVNTGELFF. For the CDR3, the DNA is TGCGCCAGCAGCCCGAGGTGGGTGAACACCGGGGAGCTGTTTTTT.

This clone was observed a handful of times. V gene TRBV28 combines with J gene TRBJ2-5; no clear D. V shed 3 bases and J shed 5 bases, with 16 bases lying between them. The CDR3 has 15 amino acids. CDR1 and CDR2 (germline): MDHEN, SYDVKM. CDR3 amino acids: CASSFPGRKAETQYF. CDR3 DNA sequence: TGTGCCAGCAGTTTTCCTGGGCGTAAGGCGGAGACCCAGTACTTC.

The chain uses TRBV5-6 and TRBJ2-7; TRBD2 matches 14 bases. Germline assignment: CDR1 SGHDT and CDR2 YYEEEE. V dropped 7 bases and J dropped 3; count of bases not matched to a gene: 3. This CDR3 has 14 residues. The CDR3 sequence: CASGTSGRGYEQYF. The CDR3 nucleotides read TGTGCCAGCGGGACTAGCGGGAGAGGCTACGAGCAGTACTTC.

The chain recombines TRBV10-3 with TRBJ2-7, with 7 bases matching TRBD1. This CDR3 has 14 amino acids. CDR1 and CDR2 from the germline V gene are ENHRY and SYGVKD. J gave up 7 bases and V 5 bases, and 11 bases lay outside the gene matches. DNA for the CDR3: TGTGCCATCAGTTTTCAGACAGGGATGGGGGAGCAGTACTTC. Its protein product is CAISFQTGMGEQYF.

The chain employs TRBV28 and TRBJ1-1, with D unclear. V lost 5 bases and J lost 8, with 12 bases in between. CDR3 length: 12 residues. Germline CDR1 is MDHEN and CDR2 is SYDVKM. CDR3 loop: CASSDLRGEAFF. The CDR3 nucleotides are TGTGCCAGCAGTGATTTACGAGGGGAAGCTTTCTTT.

The chain employs TRBV4-2 and TRBJ1-1; 8 bases fit TRBD1. The junction had 15 bases not matched to a gene; V was cut back by 1 base and J by 5 bases. Germline V gives CDR1 LGHNA, CDR2 YNFKEQ. This CDR3 comprises 18 residues. Written as DNA, the CDR3 is TGTGCCAGCAGCCAAGCTTGGGGCGGACAGGGAGGGAGGACTGAAGCTTTCTTT. This encodes CASSQAWGGQGGRTEAFF.